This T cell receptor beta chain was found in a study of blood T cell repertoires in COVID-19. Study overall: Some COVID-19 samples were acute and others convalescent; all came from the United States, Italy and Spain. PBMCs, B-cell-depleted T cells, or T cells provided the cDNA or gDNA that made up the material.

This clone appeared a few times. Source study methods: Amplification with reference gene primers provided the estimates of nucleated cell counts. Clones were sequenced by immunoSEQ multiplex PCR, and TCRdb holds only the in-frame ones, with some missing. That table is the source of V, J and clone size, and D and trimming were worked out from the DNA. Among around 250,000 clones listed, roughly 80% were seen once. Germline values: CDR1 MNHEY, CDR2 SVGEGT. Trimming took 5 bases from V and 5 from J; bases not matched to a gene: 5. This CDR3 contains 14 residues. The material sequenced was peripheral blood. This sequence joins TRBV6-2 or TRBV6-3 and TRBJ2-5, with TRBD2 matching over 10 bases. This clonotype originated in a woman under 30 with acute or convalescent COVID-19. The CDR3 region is CASSIAGGGETQYF. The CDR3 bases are TGTGCCAGCAGTATAGCGGGAGGAGGGGAGACCCAGTACTTC.